Sequencing of this TCR beta chain was carried out in a study of T cell changes during pregnancy in multiple sclerosis. In germline, CDR1 is GTSNPN, CDR2 SVGIG (reference sequence). The CDR3 is 13 residues long. V was clipped by 0 bases and J by 4 bases, with 7 bases between them. Using immunoSEQ multiplex PCR, the repertoire was profiled, and TCRdb retains in-frame clones only, with some absent. This sample has approximately 99,000 clones; over 85% occur once, and the top ten carry roughly 0.95%. Source: peripheral blood, taken after pregnancy. The rearrangement joins TRBV30 to TRBJ1-5; no reliable D call. The source is a female donor with multiple sclerosis, enrolled in a pregnancy study. The DNA of the CDR3 is TGTGCCTGGAGTGTAGAGGATAATCAGCCCCAGCATTTT. This sequence encodes CAWSVEDNQPQHF.